Listed below are T cell receptor beta chains from one sample, sequenced in a study of blood T cell repertoires in COVID-19. Assay used: immunoSEQ multiplex PCR; TCRdb lists only in-frame clones, some missing. The sample has about 200,000 clones, about three quarters seen once. Sequenced input: peripheral blood. All receptors come from a woman in her seventies with acute or convalescent COVID-19. The CDR3 runs from the conserved cysteine through the conserved F or W. A D gene is named only where the DNA matches it firmly. Clone size is stated in some rows and not others, as once, few, many or a class when expanded.

CDR3aa	CDR3nt	v_gene	abundance	j_gene	d_gene
CASSPNRDEQYF	TGTGCCAGCAGTCCTAACAGGGACGAGCAGTACTTC	TRBV28	-	TRBJ2-7	-
CASSPELDGATNEKLFF	TGCGCCAGCAGCCCAGAACTTGACGGAGCAACTAATGAAAAACTGTTTTTT	TRBV4-1	-	TRBJ1-4	-
CASSQTSGPYNEQFF	TGTGCCAGCAGCCAAACTAGCGGTCCCTACAATGAGCAGTTCTTC	TRBV7-2	-	TRBJ2-1	TRBD2
CASSVGTGPPGYEQYF	TGTGCCAGTAGTGTCGGGACAGGGCCACCTGGATACGAGCAGTACTTC	TRBV19	-	TRBJ2-7	TRBD1
CASSLVSGNIQYF	TGTGCCAGCAGCCTGGTATCGGGAAACATTCAGTACTTC	TRBV3-1/TRBV3-2	few	TRBJ2-4	-
CASTDSRGFQETQYF	TGTGCCAGTACCGATAGCCGGGGGTTCCAAGAGACCCAGTACTTC	TRBV19	-	TRBJ2-5	-
CASSWGLDTEAFF	TGTGCCAGCAGCTGGGGCCTTGACACTGAAGCTTTCTTT	TRBV11-3	-	TRBJ1-1	-
CASSLGLASSYEQYF	TGTGCCAGCAGCTTAGGACTTGCCAGCTCCTACGAGCAGTACTTC	TRBV7-6	-	TRBJ2-7	-
CASSEGGQGNTEAFF	TGTGCCAGCAGTGAAGGGGGACAGGGGAACACTGAAGCTTTCTTT	TRBV2	once	TRBJ1-1	TRBD1
CASTEAREVFYNEQFF	TGTGCCAGCACTGAGGCGCGGGAGGTTTTCTACAATGAGCAGTTCTTC	TRBV6-1	-	TRBJ2-1	TRBD2
CSVEDRQGIIVSTDTQYF	TGCAGCGTTGAAGATCGACAGGGGATCATAGTAAGCACAGATACGCAGTATTTT	TRBV29-1	few	TRBJ2-3	TRBD1
CASSSVFFNEQFF	TGTGCCAGCAGTTCCGTGTTTTTCAATGAGCAGTTCTTC	TRBV28	-	TRBJ2-1	-
CASSRSGRADYNEQFF	TGTGCCAGCAGCCGGAGCGGGAGGGCCGACTACAATGAGCAGTTCTTC	TRBV11-2	-	TRBJ2-1	TRBD2
CASSPSPSLHEQFF	TGTGCCAGCAGCCCCAGTCCTAGTCTCCATGAGCAGTTCTTC	TRBV7-3	-	TRBJ2-1	-
CSVTSGRAGEQFF	TGCAGCGTAACTAGCGGGAGGGCCGGGGAGCAGTTCTTC	TRBV29-1	-	TRBJ2-1	TRBD2
CASSPSTGNTEAFF	TGTGCCAGCTCACCATCGACGGGGAACACTGAAGCTTTCTTT	TRBV18	-	TRBJ1-1	-
CASSLTGTGGQPQHF	TGTGCCAGCAGCTTGACGGGGACAGGGGGACAGCCCCAGCATTTT	TRBV5-6	-	TRBJ1-5	TRBD1
CASSQGGGPSGANVLTF	TGTGCCAGCAGCCAGGGCGGCGGGCCCTCTGGGGCCAACGTCCTGACTTTC	TRBV3-1/TRBV3-2	-	TRBJ2-6	-
CASTPAGLFTDTQYF	TGTGCCAGCACCCCCGCGGGCCTCTTCACAGATACGCAGTATTTT	TRBV5-4	-	TRBJ2-3	-
CASSKGLSSYEQYF	TGTGCCAGCAGCAAGGGCCTGAGCTCCTACGAGCAGTACTTC	TRBV21-1	-	TRBJ2-7	-
CASSEVWQGRAFF	TGTGCCAGCAGTGAAGTCTGGCAGGGCCGAGCTTTCTTT	TRBV6-1	-	TRBJ1-1	-
CASSLVQGGGTEAFF	TGCGCCAGCAGCTTGGTTCAGGGCGGGGGCACTGAAGCTTTCTTT	TRBV5-1	-	TRBJ1-1	-
CASSEYVGDGYTF	TGTGCCAGCAGTGAATATGTAGGGGATGGCTACACCTTC	TRBV2	-	TRBJ1-2	-
CSASQVQETQYF	TGCAGTGCTAGTCAGGTCCAAGAGACCCAGTACTTC	TRBV20-1	-	TRBJ2-5	-
CASSLSQTVNSPLHF	TGTGCCAGCAGCTTATCTCAGACAGTTAATTCACCCCTCCACTTT	TRBV7-6	-	TRBJ1-6	-
CASSLGLGTLTNYGYTF	TGTGCCAGCAGCTTAGGTCTCGGGACACTTACTAACTATGGCTACACCTTC	TRBV7-2	-	TRBJ1-2	-
CASSLDSMIGGQRSGNTIYF	TGTGCCAGCAGCTTAGATTCCATGATTGGTGGGCAACGCTCTGGAAACACCATATATTTT	TRBV11-3	-	TRBJ1-3	-
CASSLVRPGNSPLHF	TGTGCCAGCAGCTTAGTCCGTCCCGGTAATTCACCCCTCCACTTT	TRBV7-2	few	TRBJ1-6	-
CASRLIAGVGTGELFF	TGTGCCAGCAGACTTATAGCGGGAGTGGGCACCGGGGAGCTGTTTTTT	TRBV27	-	TRBJ2-2	TRBD2
CASSTVTSGSSYNEQFF	TGTGCCAGTAGTACCGTGACTAGCGGGAGCTCCTACAATGAGCAGTTCTTC	TRBV19	-	TRBJ2-1	TRBD2
CASRKQGAYGYTF	TGTGCCAGCAGGAAACAGGGGGCTTATGGCTACACCTTC	TRBV6-5	-	TRBJ1-2	TRBD1
CASSNSKRARKNYNEQFF	TGTGCCAGCAGCAACAGCAAGCGGGCCCGTAAAAACTACAATGAGCAGTTCTTC	TRBV21-1	-	TRBJ2-1	-
CASSPRGGSSYNEQFF	TGTGCCAGCAGCCCGCGGGGCGGGAGCTCCTACAATGAGCAGTTCTTC	TRBV7-9	-	TRBJ2-1	TRBD2
CASSDSPPYEQYF	TGTGCCAGCAGCGACTCTCCCCCCTACGAGCAGTACTTC	TRBV12-3/TRBV12-4	-	TRBJ2-7	-
CASSDRGQGTIYF	TGTGCCAGCAGTGACAGGGGGCAAGGCACCATATATTTT	TRBV2	-	TRBJ1-3	TRBD1
CAMGAGFYEQYF	TGTGCCATGGGGGCAGGCTTCTACGAGCAGTACTTC	TRBV6-5	-	TRBJ2-7	-
CAWSVPGRPYNEQFF	TGTGCCTGGAGTGTACCCGGGAGGCCTTACAATGAGCAGTTCTTC	TRBV30	-	TRBJ2-1	TRBD2
CASGTSIGTGELFF	TGTGCCAGCGGGACATCCATAGGCACCGGGGAGCTGTTTTTT	TRBV6-5	-	TRBJ2-2	-
CASGLRLAGEGEQFF	TGTGCCAGCGGGCTCCGACTAGCGGGAGAGGGTGAGCAGTTCTTC	TRBV7-9	-	TRBJ2-1	TRBD2
CASSRDRVYEQYF	TGTGCCAGCAGTAGAGACAGGGTCTACGAGCAGTACTTC	TRBV6-5	-	TRBJ2-7	TRBD1
CASSLVRGSTDTQYF	TGTGCCAGCAGCTTAGTGCGGGGTAGCACAGATACGCAGTATTTT	TRBV11-1	-	TRBJ2-3	-
CASSTDRAYEQYF	TGTGCCAGCAGCACGGACAGAGCCTACGAGCAGTACTTC	TRBV7-2	-	TRBJ2-7	-
CASKRGAMNTEAFF	TGTGCCAGCAAACGGGGGGCTATGAACACTGAAGCTTTCTTT	TRBV21-1	-	TRBJ1-1	-
CASSLSPSGRETQYF	TGTGCCAGCAGCTTATCCCCTAGCGGGAGAGAGACCCAGTACTTC	TRBV7-2	many	TRBJ2-5	TRBD2
CASSSRGLAGEQFF	TGTGCCAGCAGCAGTCGCGGACTAGCGGGTGAGCAGTTCTTC	TRBV5-8	few	TRBJ2-1	TRBD2
CASNTRRTDGYTF	TGTGCCAGCAATACTCGGAGGACGGATGGCTACACCTTC	TRBV28	-	TRBJ1-2	-
CASLGAVRDTGELFF	TGTGCCAGCCTAGGGGCAGTCCGGGACACCGGGGAGCTGTTTTTT	TRBV2	-	TRBJ2-2	-
CASSPGGAETGELFF	TGCGCCAGCAGCCCTGGGGGGGCGGAGACCGGGGAGCTGTTTTTT	TRBV5-1	-	TRBJ2-2	-
CASSLLAGPNTGELFF	TGCGCCAGCAGCCTACTAGCGGGTCCGAACACCGGGGAGCTGTTTTTT	TRBV5-1	once	TRBJ2-2	TRBD2
CASSIQGAQPQHF	TGTGCCAGTAGTATCCAGGGGGCTCAGCCCCAGCATTTT	TRBV19	once	TRBJ1-5	TRBD1
CASSEGTDRTGELFF	TGTGCCAGCAGTGAAGGGACTGACCGCACCGGGGAGCTGTTTTTT	TRBV2	-	TRBJ2-2	-
CAISARGRAGTDTQYF	TGTGCCATCAGTGCCCGCGGGAGGGCCGGGACAGATACGCAGTATTTT	TRBV10-3	-	TRBJ2-3	TRBD2
CASSLRPAGSPLHF	TGTGCCAGCAGTTTACGCCCTGCGGGTTCACCCCTCCACTTT	TRBV27	once	TRBJ1-6	-
CASSLGAFGGYTF	TGTGCCAGCAGTTTAGGAGCATTTGGAGGCTACACCTTC	TRBV27	few	TRBJ1-2	-
CASSLDSNYGYTF	TGTGCCAGCTCGCTGGACAGCAACTATGGCTACACCTTC	TRBV18	-	TRBJ1-2	-